Following are 22 T cell receptor beta chains from one sample sequenced in a study of OX40 agonist ivuxolimab in advanced cancers. Clones were read by immunoSEQ multiplex PCR, and TCRdb kept only the in-frame ones, dropping some. The repertoire holds roughly 13,000 clones, with 60% to 85% as singletons. This specimen consisted of CD4+ or CD8+ T cells sorted from blood, obtained in a trial of the OX40 agonist ivuxolimab. These receptors all come from an adult with an advanced solid tumor such as melanoma, head and neck, liver or kidney cancer.

The J gene is TRBJ1-6, the V gene TRBV4-3; weak D call: TRBD1 (6 bases). CDR3 length equals 15 residues. V gave up 1 base and J gave up 8 bases, with 12 bases separating them. Looked up from germline, CDR1 is LGHNA and CDR2 is YSLEER. The CDR3 reads CASSQGQGTDSPLHF. CDR3 in DNA: TGCGCCAGCAGCCAAGGGCAGGGGACTGATTCACCCCTCCACTTT.

The J gene is TRBJ2-7, the V gene TRBV19; TRBD2 matches at 10 bases. This CDR3 is 15 amino acids long. Germline CDR1 is LNHDA and CDR2 is SQIVND (reference sequence). Trimming cost V 3 bases and J 1 base; bases outside gene matches: 3. CDR3 bases: TGTGCCAGTAGTATTGTTAGCGGGGGGTCCTACGAGCAGTACTTC. Its protein is CASSIVSGGSYEQYF. Filled out from reference TRBV19 and TRBJ2-7, the complete variable domain reads DGGITQSPKYLFRKEGQNVTLSCEQNLNHDAMYWYRQDPGQGLRLIYYSQIVNDFQKGDIAEGYSVSREKKESFPLTVTSAQKNPTAFYLCASSIVSGGSYEQYFGPGTRLTVT.

Of note for this clone: Relative to the germline gene, one junction end is altered; a read error may explain this. This rearrangement joins TRBV9 to TRBJ2-3, with D possibly being TRBD1 or TRBD2 (6 bases each). The CDR3 extends over 15 amino acids. Per germline, CDR1 SGDLS and CDR2 YYNGEE. CDR3: CTSSVGGIGTDTQYF. The CDR3 nucleotides are TGTACCAGCAGCGTAGGGGGGATAGGCACAGATACGCAGTATTTT.

The V call is TRBV7-8, the J call TRBJ2-1, with D perhaps TRBD2 (7 bases). Germline V gene sequence: CDR1 SGHVS, CDR2 FQNEAQ. The CDR3 length is 15 residues. Trimming took 8 bases from V and 0 from J, leaving 14 bases between them. CDR3 sequence (DNA): TGTGCCAGCGAGGGGGGGGATTACTCCTACAATGAGCAGTTCTTC. It encodes CASEGGDYSYNEQFF. Full variable domain (missing parts from reference TRBV7-8 and TRBJ2-1): GAGVSQSPRYKVAKRGQDVALRCDPISGHVSLFWYQQALGQGPEFLTYFQNEAQLDKSGLPSDRFFAERPEGSVSTLKIQRTQQEDSAVYLCASEGGDYSYNEQFFGPGTRLTVL.

This clone was detected once. The V gene is TRBV6-1, the J gene TRBJ2-2; D is possibly TRBD1 (5 bases). V lost 11 bases and J 7 bases, leaving 20 bases between the germline ends. The CDR3 loop spans 14 amino acids. Germline loops: CDR1 MNHNS, CDR2 SASEGT. The CDR3 loop reads CAGALIERGGELFF. The CDR3 DNA is TGTGCCGGGGCCCTTATTGAGCGTGGCGGGGAGCTGTTTTTT.

CDR3 bases: TGTGCCAGCAGCGTAGTTTCCCTGGGTGAAGCTTTCTTT. Translating it yields CASSVVSLGEAFF. The chain joins TRBV9 to TRBJ1-1; D ambiguous. The V end was cut by 0 bases, the J end by 7 bases, with 10 bases between. The CDR3 has 13 residues. Germline V gene lookup returns CDR1 SGDLS and CDR2 YYNGEE.

This clone was seen a handful of times. The chain combines TRBV7-9 with TRBJ2-1, with 8 positions matching TRBD1. V gave up 6 bases and J gave up 0 bases; unmatched junction bases: 16. The CDR3 contains 19 residues. Germline assignment: CDR1 SEHNR and CDR2 FQNEAQ (reference sequence). The CDR3 DNA reads TGTGCCAGCAGTTACCCCAGAACTCCGGGACAGGCCTCCTACAATGAGCAGTTCTTC. Translation gives CASSYPRTPGQASYNEQFF.

The chain joins TRBV4-2 to TRBJ2-5, with D unresolved. Germline loops: CDR1 LGHNA, CDR2 YNFKEQ. The CDR3 has 16 residues. Trimming took 1 base from V and 1 from J, leaving 13 bases between them. The CDR3 reads CASSQGGSPSQETQYF. CDR3 nucleotide sequence: TGTGCCAGCAGCCAAGGGGGTTCTCCCAGCCAAGAGACCCAGTACTTC.

The DNA of the CDR3 is TGTGCCAGCAGCTTAGAGGGGGAGACCCAGTACTTC. Its translation is CASSLEGETQYF. The rearrangement uses TRBV5-5 and TRBJ2-5; the D gene could be TRBD1 or TRBD2 (5 bases each). V lost 2 bases and J lost 5, with 7 bases in between. CDR1 is SGHKS, CDR2 YYEKEE, per germline (reference sequence). The CDR3 totals 12 residues. The whole variable domain, remainder taken from reference TRBV5-5 and TRBJ2-5, is DAGVTQSPTHLIKTRGQQVTLRCSPISGHKSVSWYQQVLGQGPQFIFQYYEKEERGRGNFPDRFSARQFPNYSSELNVNALLLGDSALYLCASSLEGETQYFGPGTRLLVL.

The chain couples TRBV7-3 to TRBJ1-5, with D possibly being TRBD1 (6 bases). The V gene lost 4 bases and the J gene lost 8 bases, with 12 bases spanning the gap. Germline lookup yields CDR1 SGHTA and CDR2 FQGTGA. The CDR3 consists of 13 residues. In nucleotides, the CDR3 is TGTGCCAGCAGCTCACTTCCAGGGGAGCCCCAGCATTTT. Translation: CASSSLPGEPQHF.

This clone is a singleton in its sample. The CDR3 sequence: CASSLGRDTEAFF. CDR3 nucleotides: TGTGCCAGCAGCCTCGGACGGGACACTGAAGCTTTCTTT. V is TRBV9 and J is TRBJ1-1; D call uncertain. The germline V gene encodes CDR1 SGDLS and CDR2 YYNGEE. The CDR3 runs to 13 residues. Trimming removed 4 bases from V and 3 bases from J, with 10 bases in between.

The CDR3 DNA follows: TGCGCCAGCAGCGTAGACTCATTTTTCTCCTACGAGCAGTACTTC. It specifies CASSVDSFFSYEQYF. The V call is TRBV5-1, the J call TRBJ2-7; D ambiguous. V lost 4 bases and J 0 bases, leaving 14 bases between the germline ends. From germline, CDR1 is SGHRS and CDR2 YFSETQ. This CDR3 has 15 amino acids.

This clone was picked up a small number of times. V and J are TRBV9 and TRBJ2-5, with D perhaps given as TRBD1 or TRBD2 (5 bases each). Germline CDR1 and CDR2: SGDLS and YYNGEE. The CDR3 has 12 residues. With 2 bases removed from V and 4 bases from J, the gap between germline ends came to 6 bases. Written as DNA, the CDR3 is TGTGCCAGCAGCGTCGGGGCAGAGACCCAGTACTTC. It codes for CASSVGAETQYF.

The DNA of the CDR3 is TGTGCCAGCAGCTTGAGTGAGGGGCCAGGCTACACCTTC. It specifies CASSLSEGPGYTF. The V and J genes are TRBV7-9 and TRBJ1-2; possible D gene TRBD1, 5 bases. Between the trimmed V and J ends, which lost 3 bases and 8 bases, there was a span of 13 bases. The CDR3 consists of 13 residues. In germline, CDR1 is SEHNR, CDR2 FQNEAQ (reference sequence).

This clone turned up a few times. The chain uses TRBV7-2 and TRBJ1-5; unclear D gene. The V end lost 0 bases, the J end lost 4 bases, and 7 bases lay between the germline ends. There are 14 residues in the CDR3. Germline CDR1 reads SGHTA; CDR2 reads FQGNSA. CDR3 loop: CASSLAELNQPQHF. The DNA of the CDR3 is TGTGCCAGCAGCTTAGCTGAGTTAAATCAGCCCCAGCATTTT.

The rearrangement links TRBV7-9 to TRBJ2-1; 8 bases align to TRBD2. J was trimmed by 5 bases and V by 5 bases; bases with no gene match: 11. The length of the CDR3 is 16 residues. Germline CDR1 and CDR2: SEHNR and FQNEAQ (reference sequence). CDR3 residues: CASSTGLAVVHNEQFF. CDR3 sequence (DNA): TGTGCCAGCAGCACCGGACTAGCCGTGGTCCACAATGAGCAGTTCTTC.

This chain links TRBV18 with TRBJ2-1; D not resolved. Per the germline V gene, CDR1 is KGHSH and CDR2 is LQKENI. CDR3 length: 15 amino acids. Deletions cut 3 bases from V and 5 bases from J, with 14 bases between. The CDR3 reads CASSPGGLADNEQFF. The CDR3 DNA sequence: TGTGCCAGCTCACCGGGTGGCCTTGCGGACAATGAGCAGTTCTTC.

This clone was seen a few times. The rearrangement links TRBV6-6 to TRBJ1-5; 8 bases fit TRBD1. Germline V gene lookup returns CDR1 MNHNY and CDR2 SVGAGI (reference sequence). The junction had 5 bases not matched to a gene; V was cut back by 6 bases and J by 4 bases. This CDR3 is 14 amino acids long. This CDR3 is CASSIQGGNQPQHF. CDR3 nucleotide sequence: TGTGCCAGCAGCATACAGGGGGGAAATCAGCCCCAGCATTTT.

This chain connects TRBV13 to TRBJ2-5; 11 bases line up with TRBD2. Germline V CDR1 and CDR2: PRHDT, FYEKMQ (reference sequence). This CDR3 has 15 residues. With 5 bases clipped from V and 1 base from J, the junction kept 3 bases outside the gene matches. The CDR3 DNA reads as TGTGCCAGCAGCATTAGCGGGGGGGCCCAAGAGACCCAGTACTTC. Protein sequence: CASSISGGAQETQYF.

The V call is TRBV6-5, the J call TRBJ2-7, with TRBD1 identical over 10 bases. The V gene end was trimmed by 7 bases and the J gene end by 5 bases; junction bases not matched to a gene: 5. The CDR3 runs to 13 residues. Per germline, CDR1 MNHEY and CDR2 SVGAGI. Here the CDR3 reads CASTKTGGDEQYF. CDR3 DNA sequence: TGTGCCAGCACGAAGACAGGGGGCGACGAGCAGTACTTC.

V usage is TRBV7-2 and J usage is TRBJ2-7, with TRBD2 matching over 9 bases. Germline CDR1 SGHTA, CDR2 FQGNSA. V trimming: 0 bases; J trimming: 4 bases; junction bases outside the gene matches: 7. The CDR3 consists of 16 residues. The CDR3 DNA follows: TGTGCCAGCAGCTTAGCGCTCCTTACTAGCGGGTACGAGCAGTACTTC. Its translation is CASSLALLTSGYEQYF.

The chain carries TRBV5-1 and TRBJ2-5; 10 bases align to TRBD1. Gene TRBJ2-7 matches the end of the DNA better, so the J call may be wrong. Germline assignment: CDR1 SGHRS and CDR2 YFSETQ. This CDR3 is 16 amino acids long. CDR3: CASSQSRDRGNYEQYF. The CDR3 DNA reads TGCGCCAGCAGCCAAAGCCGGGACAGGGGAAATTACGAGCAGTACTTC.